This entry lists 28 T cell receptor beta chains sequenced from one sample in a study of T cell responses to AZD1222 COVID-19 vaccine. Sequencing used immunoSEQ multiplex PCR; TCRdb keeps in-frame clones, though not all of them. This sample has 150,000 to 200,000 clones, with roughly 92% found just once. The material sequenced was peripheral blood, taken 28 days after the second AZD1222 dose. These receptors came from an adult who received the AZD1222 COVID-19 vaccine.

The gene calls are TRBV5-8 and TRBJ1-4; a possible D gene is TRBD1 (5 bases). Trimming removed 0 bases at V and 1 base at J, with 7 bases between. Germline CDR1 and CDR2: SGHTS and YDEGEE. This CDR3 is built from 15 residues. In DNA, the CDR3 is TGTGCCAGCAGCTTGGGGAGGGGAACTAATGAAAAACTGTTTTTT. Translation: CASSLGRGTNEKLFF.

For the CDR3, the DNA is TGCGCCAGCAGCCACCAATCCGGGACAGGGGGGTACAATGAGCAGTTCTTC. Translated: CASSHQSGTGGYNEQFF. The gene calls are TRBV4-1 and TRBJ2-1; 11 bases match TRBD1. V was clipped by 3 bases and J by 4 bases; unmatched bases: 8. Germline CDR1 and CDR2: MGHRA and YSYEKL. The length of the CDR3 is 17 residues.

V and J are TRBV29-1 and TRBJ2-1, with 7 bases that match TRBD2. The ends lost 7 bases at V and 8 bases at J; junction bases unmatched: 11. CDR1 SQVTM and CDR2 ANQGSEA come from the germline V gene. The CDR3 is made up of 13 amino acids. CDR3 DNA: TGCAGCGGCCTCGGACTAGGTCGGGATGAGCAGTTCTTC. As protein: CSGLGLGRDEQFF.

The rearrangement uses TRBV19 and TRBJ1-1; a weak D match, TRBD1 (5 bases). Trimming stripped 3 bases from V and 7 bases from J, with 9 bases between. In germline, CDR1 is LNHDA, CDR2 SQIVND (reference sequence). There are 12 residues in the CDR3. The CDR3 protein is CASSMGGDEAFF. The DNA for the CDR3 is TGTGCCAGTAGTATGGGGGGGGATGAAGCTTTCTTT.

This chain connects TRBV6-2 or TRBV6-3 to TRBJ1-1, with D possibly being TRBD1 (5 bases). This CDR3 is 17 amino acids long. V lost 3 bases to trimming and J lost 5 bases, with 22 bases between them. Per germline, CDR1 MNHEY and CDR2 SVGEGT. The CDR3 DNA sequence: TGTGCCAGCAGTTATCCTCCCAGGGTCGGTTTAGGGACTGAAGCTTTCTTT. It is translated as CASSYPPRVGLGTEAFF.

This sequence joins TRBV29-1 and TRBJ1-1, with 7 positions matching TRBD1. The CDR3 runs 12 residues. Germline lookup yields CDR1 SQVTM and CDR2 ANQGSEA. V lost 6 bases, J lost 4 bases, and 5 bases stayed unmatched. CDR3 amino acids: CSVRQGGTEAFF. The CDR3 DNA sequence: TGCAGCGTACGACAGGGTGGCACTGAAGCTTTCTTT.

The V call is TRBV18, the J call TRBJ1-5; D is unresolved. CDR1 KGHSH and CDR2 LQKENI come from the germline V gene. The ends were cut back, 5 bases at V and 3 bases at J, with 5 bases in the middle. The CDR3 totals 12 residues. The CDR3 bases are TGTGCCAGCTCAGGTACCAATCAGCCCCAGCATTTT. This gives the protein CASSGTNQPQHF. The entire variable domain, with the rest obtained from reference TRBV18 and TRBJ1-5, is as follows: NAGVMQNPRHLVRRRGQEARLRCSPMKGHSHVYWYRQLPEEGLKFMVYLQKENIIDESGMPKERFSAEFPKEGPSILRIQQVVRGDSAAYFCASSGTNQPQHFGDGTRLSIL.

This clone occurred a few times. The J gene is TRBJ2-5, the V gene TRBV27, with no clear D. CDR1 is MNHEY and CDR2 is SMNVEV in the germline V gene (reference sequence). The length of the CDR3 is 14 residues. Trimming removed 0 bases at V and 0 bases at J, with 5 bases between. The DNA for the CDR3 is TGTGCCAGCAGTTTATCGAGACACCAAGAGACCCAGTACTTC. Protein sequence: CASSLSRHQETQYF.

The chain recombines TRBV20-1 with TRBJ1-5; the D is unclear. Trimming left V 3 bases short and J 7 bases short, with 10 bases between. Germline V gene data show CDR1 as DFQATT and CDR2 as SNEGSKA (reference sequence). The CDR3 runs 12 residues. The CDR3 is CSASRFGQPQHF. The CDR3 nucleotides are TGCAGTGCTAGTAGATTCGGGCAGCCCCAGCATTTT.

This rearrangement joins TRBV18 to TRBJ2-3, with no clear D. CDR1 and CDR2 from the germline V gene are KGHSH and LQKENI. The CDR3 contains 17 residues. Deletions cut 0 bases from V and 0 bases from J, with 13 bases between. The CDR3: CASSPPGGSSSTDTQYF. In nucleotides, the CDR3 is TGTGCCAGCTCACCACCGGGCGGCAGCTCTAGCACAGATACGCAGTATTTT.

V gene TRBV7-2 combines with J gene TRBJ1-2, with D possibly matching TRBD1 (5 bases). There are 12 residues in the CDR3. CDR1 and CDR2 from the germline V gene are SGHTA and FQGNSA. Trimming took 0 bases from V and 6 from J, leaving 5 bases between them. The CDR3 loop reads CASSLAGDGYTF. The CDR3, as DNA: TGTGCCAGCAGCTTAGCAGGGGATGGCTACACCTTC.

The chain is built from TRBV25-1 and TRBJ2-1; 9 nucleotides agree with TRBD1. The CDR3 sequence is 15 residues long. The V and J ends lost 3 bases and 5 bases, in that order; junction bases with no gene match: 5. Germline V gene data show CDR1 as MGHDK and CDR2 as SYGVNS. CDR3: CASSEGTGWHNEQFF. The DNA for the CDR3 is TGTGCCAGCAGTGAGGGGACAGGGTGGCACAATGAGCAGTTCTTC.

The rearrangement uses TRBV7-9 and TRBJ1-4; D gene unclear. V gave up 5 bases and J gave up 8 bases, with 15 bases separating them. This CDR3 contains 14 residues. Germline-derived CDR1 and CDR2 are SEHNR and FQNEAQ (reference sequence). The CDR3 DNA follows: TGTGCCAGCAGCCCCACAGTAGGGAGGGAAAAACTGTTTTTT. Translating gives CASSPTVGREKLFF.

V and J are TRBV19 and TRBJ1-2, with D uncertain. The germline V gene encodes CDR1 LNHDA and CDR2 SQIVND (reference sequence). The CDR3 runs to 14 residues. V gave up 4 bases and J gave up 7 bases, with 16 bases separating them. In DNA form, the CDR3 reads TGTGCCAGTAGTACCGACGGGGATTCTGTTGGCTACACCTTC. Amino acid sequence: CASSTDGDSVGYTF.

CDR3 DNA sequence: TGTGCCGGGGGTAAGCCGGGCACAGATACGCAGTATTTT. It is translated as CAGGKPGTDTQYF. The chain employs TRBV6-5 and TRBJ2-3, with D tentatively TRBD1 or TRBD2 (5 bases each). V was pared by 11 bases and J by 1 base, with 13 bases between. Germline V CDR1 and CDR2: MNHEY, SVGAGI. This CDR3 contains 13 residues.

The V gene is TRBV7-9, the J gene TRBJ2-5; 7 positions agree with TRBD2. The germline gives CDR1 SEHNR, CDR2 FQNEAQ (reference sequence). The CDR3 contains 16 residues. The junction had 10 bases not matched to a gene; V was cut back by 5 bases and J by 1 base. The CDR3: CASSPLGGGTQETQYF. As DNA, the CDR3 is TGTGCCAGCAGCCCGCTGGGGGGAGGGACCCAAGAGACCCAGTACTTC.

The V and J genes are TRBV18 and TRBJ1-4; 7 nucleotides line up with TRBD1. The CDR3 has 15 residues. The junction had 6 bases not matched to a gene; V was cut back by 3 bases and J by 5 bases. CDR1 is KGHSH, CDR2 LQKENI, per germline. The CDR3 sequence: CASSPYRGTNEKLFF. The CDR3 bases are TGTGCCAGCTCACCCTACAGGGGTACAAATGAAAAACTGTTTTTT.

This sequence joins TRBV5-6 and TRBJ2-1; no clear D gene. V was trimmed by 2 bases and J by 0 bases, leaving 15 bases between them. There are 17 residues in the CDR3. Germline values: CDR1 SGHDT, CDR2 YYEEEE. In DNA form, the CDR3 reads TGTGCCAGCAGCTTTCGTACAATGTCGAGCTCCTACAATGAGCAGTTCTTC. The encoded protein is CASSFRTMSSSYNEQFF. The whole variable domain, remainder taken from reference TRBV5-6 and TRBJ2-1, is DAGVTQSPTHLIKTRGQQVTLRCSPKSGHDTVSWYQQALGQGPQFIFQYYEEEERQRGNFPDRFSGHQFPNYSSELNVNALLLGDSALYLCASSFRTMSSSYNEQFFGPGTRLTVL.

The genes are TRBV29-1 and TRBJ2-5; perhaps D is TRBD1 or TRBD2 (5 bases each). Germline CDR1 SQVTM, CDR2 ANQGSEA. V gave up 0 bases and J gave up 2 bases, with 13 bases separating them. CDR3 length: 15 residues. This CDR3 is CSVEDAGWGQETQYF. The CDR3 coding sequence is TGCAGCGTTGAAGATGCGGGTTGGGGGCAAGAGACCCAGTACTTC.

In its sample, this clone was seen a few times. J is TRBJ2-3 and V is TRBV11-1; 9 bases match TRBD1. The CDR3 contains 15 residues. The V segment lost 4 bases and the J segment 4 bases; nucleotides outside the gene matches: 6. CDR1 and CDR2 from the germline V gene are SGHAT and FQDESV (reference sequence). The chain's CDR3 is CASSYRGRTSDTQYF. CDR3 DNA sequence: TGTGCCAGCAGCTACAGGGGGCGAACGTCAGATACGCAGTATTTT.

The chain employs TRBV28 and TRBJ1-2, with 10 bases fitting TRBD1. The V gene end was trimmed by 3 bases and the J gene end by 8 bases; junction bases not matched to a gene: 12. CDR1 MDHEN and CDR2 SYDVKM come from the germline V gene. The CDR3 is 16 amino acids. This CDR3 is CASSFRTGTGVDGYTF. The CDR3 DNA follows: TGTGCCAGCAGTTTCCGAACCGGGACAGGGGTGGACGGCTACACCTTC.

The gene calls are TRBV15 and TRBJ2-1; TRBD1 matches at 7 bases. Germline-derived CDR1 and CDR2 are LNHNV and YYDKDF (reference sequence). The CDR3 contains 16 residues. Unmatched junction bases numbered 11, after V lost 3 bases and J lost 6 bases. The CDR3 DNA is TGTGCCACCAGCAGGGTTTGGACAGGTCGGAGCAATGAGCAGTTCTTC. It encodes CATSRVWTGRSNEQFF. The entire variable domain, with the rest obtained from reference TRBV15 and TRBJ2-1, is as follows: DAMVIQNPRYQVTQFGKPVTLSCSQTLNHNVMYWYQQKSSQAPKLLFHYYDKDFNNEADTPDNFQSRRPNTSFCFLDIRSPGLGDTAMYLCATSRVWTGRSNEQFFGPGTRLTVL.

V gene TRBV7-2 combines with J gene TRBJ2-5; no clear D gene. Per the germline V gene, CDR1 is SGHTA and CDR2 is FQGNSA. CDR3 size: 17 residues. Trimming pared 2 bases from V and 5 bases from J, leaving 21 bases between. Here the CDR3 reads CASSLRTPTPFAETQYF. In DNA form, the CDR3 reads TGTGCCAGCAGCTTACGAACACCGACCCCTTTTGCTGAGACCCAGTACTTC.

The chain joins TRBV4-3 to TRBJ1-2; maybe TRBD1 (5 bases). Trimming stripped 0 bases from V and 8 bases from J, with 13 bases between. This CDR3 has 14 amino acids. The germline gives CDR1 LGHNA, CDR2 YSLEER. The CDR3 nucleotides are TGCGCCAGCAGCCAAGAGGACAACCCGAACGGCTACACCTTC. Protein: CASSQEDNPNGYTF.

The chain is built from TRBV6-5 and TRBJ1-4, with D perhaps matching TRBD1 (5 bases). V shed 2 bases and J shed 8 bases, with 12 bases lying between them. The CDR3 spans 14 residues. Germline V lookup: CDR1 MNHEY, CDR2 SVGAGI. This CDR3 is CASSYGGAYEKLFF. Here the CDR3 DNA reads TGTGCCAGCAGTTACGGGGGAGCATACGAAAAACTGTTTTTT.

The chain links TRBV7-2 to TRBJ1-2; D not resolved. The CDR3 extends over 14 amino acids. V was clipped by 4 bases and J by 2 bases, with 11 bases between them. The germline CDR1 and CDR2 sequences are SGHTA and FQGNSA. The CDR3 spells CASSSMRGNYGYTF. The DNA for the CDR3 is TGTGCCAGCAGCTCAATGAGAGGGAACTATGGCTACACCTTC.

J is TRBJ2-2 and V is TRBV4-1; a possible D gene is TRBD2 (5 bases). This CDR3 has 15 residues. V was cut by 1 base and J by 0 bases, with 6 bases left in between. Germline loops: CDR1 MGHRA, CDR2 YSYEKL. This chain's CDR3 is CASSQAGTNTGELFF. CDR3 in DNA: TGCGCCAGCAGCCAAGCCGGGACGAACACCGGGGAGCTGTTTTTT.

The V gene is TRBV5-1, the J gene TRBJ2-2, with 9 bases matching TRBD1. The CDR3 is 15 amino acids. V trimming: 4 bases; J trimming: 8 bases; junction bases outside the gene matches: 9. CDR1 SGHRS and CDR2 YFSETQ come from the germline V gene. In DNA, the CDR3 is TGCGCCAGCAGCCCCGCACAGGGGGCTTGGGGGGAGCTGTTTTTT. Its protein product is CASSPAQGAWGELFF.